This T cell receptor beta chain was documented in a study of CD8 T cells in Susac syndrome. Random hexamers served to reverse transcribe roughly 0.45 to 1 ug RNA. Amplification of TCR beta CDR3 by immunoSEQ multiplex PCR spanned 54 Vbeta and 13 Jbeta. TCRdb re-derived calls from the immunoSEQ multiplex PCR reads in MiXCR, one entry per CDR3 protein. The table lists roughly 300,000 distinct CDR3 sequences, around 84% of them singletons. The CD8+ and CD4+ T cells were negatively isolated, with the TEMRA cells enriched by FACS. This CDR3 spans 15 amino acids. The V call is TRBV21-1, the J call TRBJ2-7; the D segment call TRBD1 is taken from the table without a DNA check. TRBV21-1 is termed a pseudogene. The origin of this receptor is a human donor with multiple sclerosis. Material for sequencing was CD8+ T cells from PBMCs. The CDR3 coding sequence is TGTGCCAGCAGCAGTACCGGGACAGGGGCCGGCGAGCAGTACTTC. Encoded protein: CASSSTGTGAGEQYF.